These T cell receptor beta chains were read from a single sample in a study of long-term antiretroviral therapy in people with HIV. Some clones are missing from TCRdb's copy, which holds only in-frame ones; the method was immunoSEQ multiplex PCR. The data hold some 40,000 clones, with around 75% observed a single time. Specimen: unsorted PBMCs, collected 1.5 years after starting antiretroviral therapy. The receptors come from a man younger than 30 with HIV. Both conserved end residues are part of each CDR3. D genes are given only for firm matches. Only part of the rows carry a size: once, few, many, or a class if the clone is expanded.

TRBJ1-4	TRBV7-9	TRBD1	.	TGTGCCAGCAGCTTGGGACAGGGCTGGGAAAAACTGTTTTTT	CASSLGQGWEKLFF
TRBJ1-4	TRBV28	.	.	TGTGCCAGCACCCGCCGGGAGCTAAAAGAAAAACTGTTTTTT	CASTRRELKEKLFF
TRBJ1-5	TRBV2	.	few	TGTGCCAGCAGTGACGGGGTGGATCAGCCCCAGCATTTT	CASSDGVDQPQHF
TRBJ2-7	TRBV7-9	.	.	TGTGCCAGCAGCTCGAACGGACCCTCCTACGAGCAGTACTTC	CASSSNGPSYEQYF
TRBJ1-2	TRBV6-5	TRBD1	.	TGTGCCAGCAGTTTATGGACAGGGGGCCGGAATGGCTACACCTTC	CASSLWTGGRNGYTF
TRBJ1-2	TRBV28	.	.	TGTGCCAGCAGTTTAACAGGGCTTCCCATTGGCTACACCTTC	CASSLTGLPIGYTF
TRBJ1-2	TRBV30	.	.	TGTGCCTGGAGCCGAGGGTGGGGGGATGGCTACACCTTC	CAWSRGWGDGYTF
TRBJ2-2	TRBV7-9	TRBD1	once	TGTGCCAGCAGCTTAAGGGCCGGGATGGGACAGAAAACCGGGGAGCTGTTTTTT	CASSLRAGMGQKTGELFF
TRBJ2-7	TRBV7-2	.	few	TGTGCCAGCAGCTCTTTAGTCGAGCAGTACTTC	CASSSLVEQYF
TRBJ1-1	TRBV11-2	.	.	TGTGCCAGCAGCCTTAACAGGGAAGCTTTCTTT	CASSLNREAFF
TRBJ2-3	TRBV5-4	.	.	TGTGCCAGCAGCCTTGTAAAACCTAGGGGAAGTTCCGCTCGGGCAGATACGCAGTATTTT	CASSLVKPRGSSARADTQYF
TRBJ1-5	TRBV29-1	.	.	TGCAGCGTTGGAGTTGGGTCAGGAGTGGGTGGCAATCAGCCCCAGCATTTT	CSVGVGSGVGGNQPQHF
TRBJ2-3	TRBV7-9	TRBD2	.	TGTGCCAGCAGCCCGGGACTAGCGGGAGTCGCAGATACGCAGTATTTT	CASSPGLAGVADTQYF